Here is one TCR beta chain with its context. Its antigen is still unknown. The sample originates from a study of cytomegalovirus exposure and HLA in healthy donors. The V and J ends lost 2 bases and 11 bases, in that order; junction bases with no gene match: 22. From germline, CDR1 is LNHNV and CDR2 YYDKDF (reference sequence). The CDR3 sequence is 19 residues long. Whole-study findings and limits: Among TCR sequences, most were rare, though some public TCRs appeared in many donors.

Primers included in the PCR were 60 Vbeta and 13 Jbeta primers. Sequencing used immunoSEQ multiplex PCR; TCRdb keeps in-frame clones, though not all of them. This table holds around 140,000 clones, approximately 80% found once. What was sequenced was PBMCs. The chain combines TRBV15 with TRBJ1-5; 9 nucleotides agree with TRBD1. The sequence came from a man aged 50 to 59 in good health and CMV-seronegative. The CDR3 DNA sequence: TGTGCCACCAGCAGACTCCCCCGACAGGGGGGCTTGGGCCTGGAATCCCAGCATTTT. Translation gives CATSRLPRQGGLGLESQHF.